This TCR beta chain was obtained from a study of T cells in Graves' hyperthyroidism and ophthalmopathy. Overall study: Peripheral blood was drawn at first diagnosis, prior to all treatment.

What was amplified from RNA transcripts were TCR beta CDR3 regions. Carried out on the TCR CDR3, a first-round RT-PCR used the HTBI primer set. TCRdb processed the multiplex PCR reads anew with MiXCR; each CDR3 protein has one entry. The sample yields over 350,000 distinct CDR3 sequences, over 12% seen once. Out of over 9 ml of fresh peripheral blood came the PBMCs. Study conclusions and caveats: With a median lead of around 6.7 months before onset, the model predicted ophthalmopathy. Most expanded thyroid clonotypes above 0.001 also appeared in blood.

This clonotype was counted ten times or more. Its cognate antigen is unknown. The CDR3 sequence is 15 residues long. V lost 5 bases to trimming and J lost 4 bases, with 18 bases between them. CDR1 is MNHNS and CDR2 is SASEGT in the germline V gene. This TCR derives from a man aged 18 to 35 with Graves' ophthalmopathy. The genes are TRBV6-1 and TRBJ2-7; D is undetermined. The sample consisted of blood. CDR3 coding DNA: TGTGCCAGCAGTACTCCGAAGGGCTGGTTGTACGAGCAGTACTTC. Translating gives CASSTPKGWLYEQYF.